Listed below are T cell receptor beta chains from one sample, sequenced in a study of OX40 agonist ivuxolimab in advanced cancers. Data came from immunoSEQ multiplex PCR; TCRdb stores just in-frame clones and leaves some out. The sample holds over 40,000 clones, 80% to 90% seen once. The material was CD4+ or CD8+ T cells sorted from blood, obtained in a trial of the OX40 agonist ivuxolimab. These receptors originate from an adult with an advanced solid tumor such as melanoma, head and neck, liver or kidney cancer. The CDR3 runs from the conserved cysteine through the conserved F or W. The D gene is left open where the match is weak. Where a row states a size, it is once, few, many or the class of an expanded clone; other rows omit it.

size,V,J,D,DNA,CDR3
.,TRBV18,TRBJ1-1,TRBD1,TGTGCCAGCTCACCGACGGGACAGAGGTGGACCCGAGGCACTGAAGCTTTCTTT,CASSPTGQRWTRGTEAFF
.,TRBV27,TRBJ1-2,.,TGTGCCAGCAGTCCGTGGACGGCGTCTTCTAACTATGGCTACACCTTC,CASSPWTASSNYGYTF
.,TRBV11-3,TRBJ2-1,.,TGTGCCAGCAGCTTAATCCTAGTTGGGCACAATGAGCAGTTCTTC,CASSLILVGHNEQFF
.,TRBV7-3,TRBJ2-7,.,TGTGCCAGCAGCTTACCCGGGTCCTACGAGCAGTACTTC,CASSLPGSYEQYF
.,TRBV6-5,TRBJ2-6,.,TGTGCCAGCAGTTATTTGGGGGCTGGGGCCAACGTCCTGACTTTC,CASSYLGAGANVLTF
.,TRBV9,TRBJ2-1,TRBD2,TGTGCCAGCAGCGTAGTCGGAACAGGTGGGAGGGATGAGCAGTTCTTC,CASSVVGTGGRDEQFF
medium-sized,TRBV10-3,TRBJ1-5,.,TGTGCCATCAGTGGGCAGGCTAGCAATCAGCCCCAGCATTTT,CAISGQASNQPQHF
.,TRBV11-3,TRBJ2-3,.,TGTGCCAGCAGCTTAGTGCGGGGACGCACAGATACGCAGTATTTT,CASSLVRGRTDTQYF
.,TRBV19,TRBJ2-7,TRBD2,TGTGCCAGTAGTCTCAAGCTAGCGGGAGCTCGGGGCGAGCAGTACTTC,CASSLKLAGARGEQYF
.,TRBV4-1,TRBJ2-6,.,TGCGCCAGCAGCCAAGAGGGCATGGGTTCTGGGGCCAACGTCCTGACTTTC,CASSQEGMGSGANVLTF
.,TRBV5-5,TRBJ1-1,.,TGTGCCAGCAGCTTGGCCAGGGGAACCAACACTGAAGCTTTCTTT,CASSLARGTNTEAFF
.,TRBV16,TRBJ1-2,TRBD1,TGTGCCAGCAGCCAATCGTACCCTTTGACAGGGGCCTACACCTTC,CASSQSYPLTGAYTF
.,TRBV6-6,TRBJ2-1,TRBD1,TGTGCCAGCAGCTTGAATCCGGGACAGTGGGCCAATGAGCAGTTCTTC,CASSLNPGQWANEQFF
.,TRBV11-2,TRBJ2-5,.,TGTGCCAGCAGCCCCCGGTGGGGGCAAGAGACCCAGTACTTC,CASSPRWGQETQYF
.,TRBV9,TRBJ2-3,TRBD2,TGTGCCAGCAGCCCCTGGACTAGCGGGCCCCCGATAACGCAGTATTTT,CASSPWTSGPPITQYF
.,TRBV2,TRBJ2-4,.,TGTGCCAGCAGTGACAGGGCAATAGCCAAAAACATTCAGTACTTC,CASSDRAIAKNIQYF
.,TRBV19,TRBJ2-3,TRBD2,TGTGCCAGTAGTTTCATAGGGGCGACTAGCGGGAGGACGGATACGCAGTATTTT,CASSFIGATSGRTDTQYF
.,TRBV7-6,TRBJ2-7,TRBD2,TGTGCCAGCAGCCCCCTTGGGGGAACTAGCGCCTACGAGCAGTACTTC,CASSPLGGTSAYEQYF
.,TRBV11-2,TRBJ2-5,.,TGTGCCAGCAGCTGGGGGGCGAAGGTGGAGACCCAGTACTTC,CASSWGAKVETQYF
.,TRBV28,TRBJ2-4,TRBD1,TGTGCCACCGTTGACAGGGGAACCAAAAACATTCAGTACTTC,CATVDRGTKNIQYF
.,TRBV29-1,TRBJ1-2,.,TGCAGCGTTGGGGCAGGAATCTACAATGGCTACACCTTC,CSVGAGIYNGYTF
.,TRBV27,TRBJ2-7,.,TGTGCCAGCAGTTTGCAGCCGGGACTCTCCTACGAGCAGTACTTC,CASSLQPGLSYEQYF
.,TRBV7-2,TRBJ2-7,TRBD2,TGTGCCAGCAGCTTATACACTAGCGGGACCTACGAGCAGTACTTC,CASSLYTSGTYEQYF
.,TRBV9,TRBJ2-7,TRBD1,TGTGCCAGCAGCCCCCTGGGACAGGGGATCTACGAGCAGTACTTC,CASSPLGQGIYEQYF
.,TRBV14,TRBJ1-2,.,TGTGCCAGCAGCCAATCCCGACGGGCAGTCTCCTATGGCTACACCTTC,CASSQSRRAVSYGYTF
once,TRBV5-3,TRBJ1-1,TRBD1,TGTGCCAGCAGCTGGGACAGGGGGCTCACTGAAGCTTTCTTT,CASSWDRGLTEAFF
.,TRBV18,TRBJ1-3,.,TGTGCCAGCTCACCTGACATTCAAAACACCATATATTTT,CASSPDIQNTIYF
.,TRBV6-6,TRBJ1-1,.,TGTGCCAGCAGTTACCAAGGGAACACTGAAGCTTTCTTT,CASSYQGNTEAFF
.,TRBV6-5,TRBJ1-1,.,TGTGCCAGCAGTTGGGCCGCTAACACTGAAGCTTTCTTT,CASSWAANTEAFF
.,TRBV11-3,TRBJ2-3,TRBD1,TGTGCCAGCAGCTCGACAGGGGTCACAGATACGCAGTATTTT,CASSSTGVTDTQYF
.,TRBV28,TRBJ2-7,.,TGTGCCAGCAGTTTTAGGGGATCATCCTACGAGCAGTACTTC,CASSFRGSSYEQYF
.,TRBV7-9,TRBJ2-5,.,TGTGCCAGCAGCCCCCATCGTTTTGGCGGGACGTCGGAAGAGACCCAGTACTTC,CASSPHRFGGTSEETQYF
.,TRBV19,TRBJ1-1,.,TGTGCCAGTAGTAAAGTCCGAGGCGAAGCTTTCTTT,CASSKVRGEAFF
.,TRBV18,TRBJ2-7,TRBD2,TGTGCCAGCTCCTTGGGGGGAGGGCCCTACGAGCAGTACTTC,CASSLGGGPYEQYF
.,TRBV18,TRBJ2-2,TRBD2,TGTGCCAGCAGACCCGGGACTAGCGGGAGTATTGGCGGGGAGCTGTTTTTT,CASRPGTSGSIGGELFF
once,TRBV11-2,TRBJ1-2,TRBD1,TGTGCCAGCAGCCCCTCGGGACAGGGGTTTGACTCCACCTTC,CASSPSGQGFDSTF
.,TRBV11-2,TRBJ2-3,.,TGTGCCAGCAGCTTTAGGGGCCCAAGGGATACGCAGTATTTT,CASSFRGPRDTQYF
.,TRBV11-2,TRBJ1-3,.,TGTGCCAGCAGCTTAGGGGGGCAGACTGGCTCTGGAAACACCATATATTTT,CASSLGGQTGSGNTIYF
few,TRBV18,TRBJ2-5,.,TGTGCCAGCTCACCAATCAGGGAGACCCAGTACTTC,CASSPIRETQYF
.,TRBV7-3,TRBJ2-1,TRBD1,TGTGCCAGCAGCTTAATAGGGACAGGTGCCTACAATGAGCAGTTCTTC,CASSLIGTGAYNEQFF
.,TRBV29-1,TRBJ2-7,TRBD2,TGCAGCGTTGAAACTAGCGGGAGAGGTTACGAGCAGTACTTC,CSVETSGRGYEQYF
.,TRBV21-1,TRBJ2-7,.,TGTGCCAGCAGCAAACCCGAGACTTACCTTTACGAGCAGTACTTC,CASSKPETYLYEQYF
.,TRBV11-3,TRBJ2-5,TRBD1,TGTGCCAGCAGCTTAGGCCGGGGACAGGGTCAGACCCAGTACTTC,CASSLGRGQGQTQYF
.,TRBV10-3,TRBJ2-3,.,TGTGCCATCAGTGAAAACGGCAGAATCACAGATACGCAGTATTTT,CAISENGRITDTQYF
.,TRBV28,TRBJ2-7,.,TGTGCCAGCAGTGCCCGCACCTACGAGCAGTACTTC,CASSARTYEQYF
.,TRBV5-6,TRBJ1-6,.,TGTGCCAGCAGCTTGGCCAACGGGGTCGGCAATTCACCCCTCCACTTT,CASSLANGVGNSPLHF
.,TRBV6-6,TRBJ2-7,TRBD2,TGTGCCAGCAGCTTTTCTAGCGGCGAGCAGTACTTC,CASSFSSGEQYF
.,TRBV7-9,TRBJ2-1,.,TGTGCCAGCAGCCCTCTACCGGGAAGGGATGAGCAGTTCTTC,CASSPLPGRDEQFF
.,TRBV6-6,TRBJ2-7,TRBD2,TGTGCCAGCAGCCGAAGATCTAGCGGCACCTACGAGCAGTACTTC,CASSRRSSGTYEQYF
.,TRBV7-9,TRBJ1-6,.,TGTGCCAGCAGCCCTGGGGCCCCCGGTCGGTCCTATAATTCACCCCTCCACTTT,CASSPGAPGRSYNSPLHF
.,TRBV10-3,TRBJ2-1,.,TGTGCCATGGGAAGATACGAAGGGCCTTACAATGAGCAGTTCTTC,CAMGRYEGPYNEQFF
.,TRBV5-1,TRBJ2-7,TRBD2,TGCGCCAGCAGTCCGACTAGCGCTAAAGGGTACGAGCAGTACTTC,CASSPTSAKGYEQYF
.,TRBV30,TRBJ1-4,TRBD1,TGTGCCTGGAGTAGGACAGGGGGGAATGAAAAACTGTTTTTT,CAWSRTGGNEKLFF
.,TRBV6-6,TRBJ1-2,.,TGTGCCAGCAGTTACGGGAGGGAGGTCTATGGCTACACCTTC,CASSYGREVYGYTF
.,TRBV7-2,TRBJ1-3,.,TGTGCCAGCAGCATCACGGGCCCGAACTCGGGAAACACCATATATTTT,CASSITGPNSGNTIYF